This T cell receptor (beta chain) appears in the sequencing data of a study of T cells in localized non-small cell lung cancer. This clone was seen a few times. The CDR3 loop spans 16 amino acids. Germline V gene data show CDR1 as SGHNT and CDR2 as YENEEA. Germline trimming cut 5 bases from V and 5 bases from J; bases unmatched to any gene: 8. The data were produced by immunoSEQ multiplex PCR, yet TCRdb's version contains in-frame clones alone and is incomplete. The data hold under 1,500 clones, with approximately 29% observed a single time. Specimen: normal lung tissue next to the tumor, collected before any cancer treatment. This TCR came from a female donor aged 60 or older with stage I lung adenocarcinoma. The rearrangement joins TRBV11-3 to TRBJ1-5; TRBD1 agrees at 11 bases. The CDR3 region is CASSNFRDRGDQPQHF. In nucleotides, the CDR3 is TGTGCCAGCAGCAACTTCCGGGACAGGGGGGATCAGCCCCAGCATTTT.